These 24 T cell receptor beta chains were sequenced from one sample in a study of identical twins. TCRdb independently ran MiXCR on the 5' RACE reads; one entry per CDR3 protein. The sample includes hundreds of thousands of distinct CDR3 sequences, about 7.6% of them seen just once. The sample also formed part of further work on yellow fever vaccine responses in identical twins.

Source material: PBMCs. The source is a woman under 30 in good health.

This clonotype was counted only a few times. The chain is built from TRBV5-1 and TRBJ2-2; 8 bases agree with TRBD1. CDR1 is SGHRS and CDR2 is YFSETQ in the germline V gene. Trimming removed 6 bases from V and 1 base from J; junction bases left unmatched: 5. The CDR3 contains 15 residues. CDR3 amino acids: CASTLGTGNTGELFF. The CDR3 DNA sequence: TGCGCCAGCACGTTGGGGACAGGGAACACCGGGGAGCTGTTTTTT.

This clonotype was detected only a few times. The V and J genes are TRBV5-1 and TRBJ2-2, with D tentatively TRBD1 (6 bases). The CDR3 is 17 amino acids. V shed 4 bases and J shed 5 bases, with 21 bases lying between them. The germline gives CDR1 SGHRS, CDR2 YFSETQ. CDR3 DNA sequence: TGCGCCAGCAGCGCCAACACCGGGACATTGAGGACCGGGGAGCTGTTTTTT. The encoded protein is CASSANTGTLRTGELFF. Looking up the rest from reference TRBV5-1 and TRBJ2-2 gives the full variable domain: KAGVTQTPRYLIKTRGQQVTLSCSPISGHRSVSWYQQTPGQGLQFLFEYFSETQRNKGNFPGRFSGRQFSNSRSEMNVSTLELGDSALYLCASSANTGTLRTGELFFGEGSRLTVL.

This clonotype was detected only a few times. V usage is TRBV29-1 and J usage is TRBJ1-1, with 12 bases identical to TRBD1. From germline, CDR1 is SQVTM and CDR2 ANQGSEA. The length of the CDR3 is 14 residues. Unmatched junction bases numbered 6, after V lost 8 bases and J lost 2 bases. CDR3 DNA sequence: TGCAGCTCGGGACAGGGGGCCGGAAACACTGAAGCTTTCTTT. It is translated as CSSGQGAGNTEAFF.

The genes are TRBV6-6 and TRBJ2-5; tentative D call: TRBD1 (6 bases). Germline CDR1 is MNHNY and CDR2 is SVGAGI (reference sequence). This CDR3 has 13 amino acids. Trimming cost V 6 bases and J 0 bases, with 8 bases left between them. CDR3 protein: CASRDSNQETQYF. Here the CDR3 DNA reads TGTGCCAGCAGGGACAGCAACCAAGAGACCCAGTACTTC.

The rearrangement links TRBV28 to TRBJ2-7; D possibly corresponds to TRBD2 (5 bases). The V end was cut by 4 bases, the J end by 0 bases, with 16 bases between. Germline V gene data show CDR1 as MDHEN and CDR2 as SYDVKM. The length of the CDR3 is 16 residues. CDR3 amino acids: CASSSPGGFSSYEQYF. CDR3 sequence (DNA): TGTGCCAGCAGTTCCCCTGGCGGGTTTAGCTCCTACGAGCAGTACTTC.

A few counts support this clonotype. The CDR3 protein is CASSFGTDQETQYF. CDR3 nucleotide sequence: TGTGCCAGCAGCTTTGGGACGGATCAAGAGACCCAGTACTTC. V is TRBV11-1 and J is TRBJ2-5, with D perhaps matching TRBD1 or TRBD2 (5 bases each). CDR3 length equals 14 residues. V dropped 3 bases and J dropped 2 bases, with 10 bases sitting between them. Looked up from germline, CDR1 is SGHAT and CDR2 is FQDESV (reference sequence).

A few counts support this clonotype. The chain joins TRBV28 to TRBJ2-1, with D perhaps being TRBD1 or TRBD2 (5 bases each). The germline V and J ends were trimmed by 3 bases and 7 bases, with 25 bases remaining between them. The CDR3 is 18 residues long. The germline CDR1 and CDR2 sequences are MDHEN and SYDVKM. The CDR3 is CASSFPPGYWGRSNEQFF. As DNA, the CDR3 is TGTGCCAGCAGTTTCCCCCCTGGGTATTGGGGACGGAGTAATGAGCAGTTCTTC.

This clonotype appeared many times. The rearrangement links TRBV2 to TRBJ2-4; 7 bases are shared with TRBD1. The CDR3 is 16 residues long. With 4 bases clipped from V and 0 bases from J, the junction kept 6 bases outside the gene matches. CDR1 and CDR2 (germline): SNHLY, FYNNEI. The CDR3 DNA sequence: TGTGCCAGCAGTGGGGACAGTACTCTAGCCAAAAACATTCAGTACTTC. It encodes CASSGDSTLAKNIQYF.

This clonotype appeared many times. The genes are TRBV6-5 and TRBJ1-1; no clear D gene. The CDR3 consists of 14 residues. The germline V and J ends were trimmed by 0 bases and 0 bases, with 5 bases remaining between them. CDR1 and CDR2 (germline): MNHEY, SVGAGI. DNA for the CDR3: TGTGCCAGCAGTTACTCGCCCGTGAACACTGAAGCTTTCTTT. It yields the protein CASSYSPVNTEAFF.

V and J are TRBV20-1 and TRBJ2-1; TRBD2 is a possible D gene (6 bases). CDR3 size: 12 residues. Trimming left V 6 bases short and J 9 bases short, with 15 bases between. From germline, CDR1 is DFQATT and CDR2 SNEGSKA (reference sequence). This CDR3 is CSAGGTGSEQFF. CDR3 in DNA: TGCAGTGCGGGTGGGACCGGGAGTGAGCAGTTCTTC.

There are many counts of this clonotype. The chain links TRBV4-1 to TRBJ2-3; 9 nucleotides agree with TRBD1. This CDR3 is 16 amino acids long. V lost 0 bases and J lost 5; bases outside the gene matches: 6. Germline lookup yields CDR1 MGHRA and CDR2 YSYEKL. DNA of the CDR3: TGCGCCAGCAGCCAAGATTTGGGACAGGGACAAGATACGCAGTATTTT. Residues: CASSQDLGQGQDTQYF.

V usage is TRBV5-6 and J usage is TRBJ1-6; D not certain. The CDR3 has 16 residues. The V and J ends lost 0 bases and 9 bases respectively, with 16 bases between them. Germline loops: CDR1 SGHDT, CDR2 YYEEEE. The DNA for the CDR3 is TGTGCCAGCAGCTTGGACCTGACGGCCCGATCTTCACCCCTCCACTTT. Protein product: CASSLDLTARSSPLHF.

There are a few counts of this clonotype. The rearrangement uses TRBV20-1 and TRBJ1-4; tentative D call: TRBD1 (5 bases). Trimming pared 5 bases from V and 7 bases from J, leaving 14 bases between. Per the germline V gene, CDR1 is DFQATT and CDR2 is SNEGSKA (reference sequence). The CDR3 covers 13 residues. For the CDR3, the DNA is TGCAGTGCTCCCGGGGTTGGGGGTGAAAAACTGTTTTTT. Its translation: CSAPGVGGEKLFF.

Here the CDR3 DNA reads TGTGCCACCAGCAGAGATTCAGCGGCTGGGGCCAACGTCCTGACTTTC. Its translation is CATSRDSAAGANVLTF. This chain uses TRBV15 with TRBJ2-6; TRBD2 might be the D (5 bases). The CDR3 contains 16 residues. V dropped 0 bases and J dropped 2 bases, with 8 bases sitting between them. Germline CDR1 is LNHNV and CDR2 is YYDKDF (reference sequence).

The chain couples TRBV5-1 to TRBJ2-2; D may be TRBD1 (5 bases). V lost 0 bases, J lost 7 bases, and 10 bases lay in between. Germline V gene sequence: CDR1 SGHRS, CDR2 YFSETQ. The CDR3 covers 14 residues. The CDR3 region is CASSLARVDGELFF. The DNA for the CDR3 is TGCGCCAGCAGCTTGGCCAGGGTGGACGGGGAGCTGTTTTTT. The full variable domain, its missing parts supplied by reference TRBV5-1 and TRBJ2-2, is KAGVTQTPRYLIKTRGQQVTLSCSPISGHRSVSWYQQTPGQGLQFLFEYFSETQRNKGNFPGRFSGRQFSNSRSEMNVSTLELGDSALYLCASSLARVDGELFFGEGSRLTVL.

This clonotype was counted a few times. The rearrangement joins TRBV6-1 to TRBJ2-6, with unresolved D. Trimming took off 6 bases at V and 2 bases at J, with 11 bases between the two ends. The V gene's germline CDR1 is MNHNS and CDR2 SASEGT. This CDR3 has 15 amino acids. DNA of the CDR3: TGTGCCAGCAGCCCCCTCTGGGCTGGGGCCAACGTCCTGACTTTC. Translating gives CASSPLWAGANVLTF.

This clonotype was detected only a few times. The rearrangement links TRBV7-3 to TRBJ2-1; 11 bases are a match to TRBD2. Unmatched junction bases numbered 14, after V lost 4 bases and J lost 9 bases. This CDR3 spans 17 amino acids. Germline CDR1 SGHTA, CDR2 FQGTGA. Here the CDR3 reads CASSSLIGTSGSGEQFF. As DNA, the CDR3 is TGTGCCAGCAGCTCCCTCATAGGAACTAGCGGGAGTGGTGAGCAGTTCTTC.

This clonotype was detected ten times or more. The CDR3 DNA follows: TGTGCCAGCAGTTTGAACGGTAATTCACCCCTCCACTTT. It specifies CASSLNGNSPLHF. The chain combines TRBV7-3 with TRBJ1-6; D is unclear. Germline CDR1 and CDR2: SGHTA and FQGTGA. Trimming shortened V by 6 bases and J by 6 bases, and 9 bases separated the two germline ends. The CDR3 has 13 residues.

This clonotype turned up a few times. The V gene is TRBV28, the J gene TRBJ2-7; 7 bases agree with TRBD1. CDR1 MDHEN and CDR2 SYDVKM come from the germline V gene. CDR3 size: 13 residues. The trim removed 6 bases at V and 2 bases at J, leaving 4 bases unmatched. The CDR3, as DNA: TGTGCCAGCAGACAACAGGGGACCTACGAGCAGTACTTC. It encodes CASRQQGTYEQYF.

This clonotype was picked up a small number of times. The chain joins TRBV19 to TRBJ2-3, with D perhaps matching TRBD2 (6 bases). Trimming took off 5 bases at V and 8 bases at J, with 11 bases between the two ends. The CDR3 contains 12 residues. The V gene's germline CDR1 is LNHDA and CDR2 SQIVND (reference sequence). CDR3: CASSVPGGTQYF. As DNA, the CDR3 is TGTGCCAGTAGTGTCCCCGGGGGTACGCAGTATTTT.

The chain has TRBV28 and TRBJ2-7; perhaps TRBD1 as D (6 bases). CDR1 and CDR2 (germline): MDHEN, SYDVKM. V lost 5 bases and J lost 4, with 15 bases in between. This CDR3 has 14 residues. The CDR3 DNA sequence: TGTGCCAGCAGTCGTTTAGAGGGGGAGTACGAGCAGTACTTC. This sequence encodes CASSRLEGEYEQYF. The variable domain in full, completed from reference TRBV28 and TRBJ2-7, reads DVKVTQSSRYLVKRTGEKVFLECVQDMDHENMFWYRQDPGLGLRLIYFSYDVKMKEKGDIPEGYSVSREKKERFSLILESASTNQTSMYLCASSRLEGEYEQYFGPGTRLTVT.

V gene TRBV7-9 combines with J gene TRBJ1-2; unclear D gene. Germline CDR1 SEHNR, CDR2 FQNEAQ (reference sequence). Trimming took off 1 base at V and 6 bases at J, with 6 bases between the two ends. The CDR3 runs 12 residues. CDR3 bases: TGTGCCAGCAGCTTAGGGGAACATGGCTACACCTTC. This codes for CASSLGEHGYTF.

This clonotype has a handful of counts. The V gene is TRBV12-3 or TRBV12-4, the J gene TRBJ2-2; the D call may be TRBD1 or TRBD2 (7 bases each). The CDR3 is 15 residues long. V lost 5 bases and J lost 7, with 17 bases in between. CDR3 region: CASSPWGGTVGELFF. CDR3 in DNA: TGTGCCAGCAGTCCATGGGGAGGGACAGTCGGGGAGCTGTTTTTT.

The V call is TRBV25-1, the J call TRBJ2-1; tentatively, D is TRBD1 (6 bases). V dropped 8 bases and J dropped 3 bases, with 20 bases sitting between them. This CDR3 has 16 residues. Per the germline V gene, CDR1 is MGHDK and CDR2 is SYGVNS. The CDR3, as DNA: TGTGCCAGCTCGCGACAGGTCGGTACAGACTACAATGAGCAGTTCTTC. Translating it yields CASSRQVGTDYNEQFF.